This TCR beta chain came from a study of blood T cell repertoires in COVID-19. Study information: Whether acute or convalescent, the COVID-19 samples came from the United States, Italy and Spain. Sample material is recorded as cDNA or gDNA derived from T cells, B-cell-depleted T cells, or PBMCs.

CDR1 and CDR2 (germline): SGHDT, YYEEEE. Trimming shortened V by 4 bases and J by 4 bases, and 16 bases separated the two germline ends. The CDR3 totals 15 residues. Per the original data handling: Scientists estimated how many nucleated cells there were by amplifying reference gene primers. Only in-frame clones appear in the TCRdb table, and some are missing; sequencing was by immunoSEQ multiplex PCR. V and J calls and clone size are as listed in that table; D and trimming were resolved from the DNA. The data hold fewer than 60,000 clones, with about 83% observed a single time. The V and J genes are TRBV5-6 and TRBJ2-3; D may be TRBD2 (7 bases). Sequencing was done on a sample of peripheral blood. This receptor was taken from an elderly woman with acute or convalescent COVID-19. CDR3 in DNA: TGTGCCAGCAGCCTCCGGGGGGCCCGTTCAGATACGCAGTATTTT. Its protein product is CASSLRGARSDTQYF. Together with reference TRBV5-6 and TRBJ2-3, the CDR3 gives the full variable domain: DAGVTQSPTHLIKTRGQQVTLRCSPKSGHDTVSWYQQALGQGPQFIFQYYEEEERQRGNFPDRFSGHQFPNYSSELNVNALLLGDSALYLCASSLRGARSDTQYFGPGTRLTVL.